This passage covers 7 T cell receptor beta chains from one sample sequenced in a study of blood T cells in healthy people across ages. Then a second PCR, running roughly 7 to 11 cycles, was carried out with a sample-barcoded 5' primer and a J-beta primer mix. TCRdb re-called the 5' RACE reads with MiXCR, one entry per CDR3 protein. This table holds about 1.5 million distinct CDR3 sequences, 42% found once. Sequencing was carried out using blood. All receptors come from a woman between 18 and 29 years old in good health.

The chain combines TRBV25-1 with TRBJ1-1; D might be TRBD1 (5 bases). Trimming took off 1 base at V and 4 bases at J, with 19 bases between the two ends. The CDR3 covers 17 residues. From germline, CDR1 is MGHDK and CDR2 SYGVNS. The CDR3 protein is CASSEFGAGIGGTEAFF. For the CDR3, the DNA is TGTGCCAGCAGTGAATTTGGGGCAGGCATTGGGGGCACTGAAGCTTTCTTT.

The genes are TRBV20-1 and TRBJ2-7, with D unclear. This CDR3 has 11 amino acids. Germline V gene lookup returns CDR1 DFQATT and CDR2 SNEGSKA (reference sequence). V lost 4 bases and J 1 base, leaving 5 bases between the germline ends. The CDR3: CSATESYEQYF. In DNA form, the CDR3 reads TGCAGTGCTACCGAGTCCTACGAGCAGTACTTC.

This clonotype showed up just a few times. The chain carries TRBV27 and TRBJ2-3; 12 bases line up with TRBD2. Trimming at V came to 4 bases and at J to 4 bases, leaving 3 bases not matched to a gene. The CDR3 totals 15 residues. The germline V gene encodes CDR1 MNHEY and CDR2 SMNVEV (reference sequence). CDR3: CASSYRTSGADTQYF. The CDR3 DNA follows: TGTGCCAGCAGTTACCGGACTAGCGGGGCAGATACGCAGTATTTT.

The V and J genes are TRBV5-1 and TRBJ2-5, with TRBD2 as a possible D gene (6 bases). Germline-derived CDR1 and CDR2 are SGHRS and YFSETQ. The CDR3 runs to 15 residues. V was pared by 0 bases and J by 11 bases, with 20 bases between. The chain's CDR3 is CASSLVGGPLNEQYF. CDR3 in DNA: TGCGCCAGCAGCTTGGTGGGGGGACCCTTGAATGAGCAGTACTTC.

The CDR3 DNA sequence: TGTGCCACGGCTGGCTCGGCAGCCACTAACTATGGCTACACCTTC. Its translation is CATAGSAATNYGYTF. The chain links TRBV10-3 to TRBJ1-2; D unresolved. Per the germline V gene, CDR1 is ENHRY and CDR2 is SYGVKD. The V gene lost 10 bases and the J gene lost 0 bases, with 18 bases spanning the gap. The length of the CDR3 is 15 residues.

This rearrangement joins TRBV5-4 to TRBJ2-4, with D perhaps TRBD2 (5 bases). The germline V gene encodes CDR1 SGHNT and CDR2 YYREEE (reference sequence). The V and J ends lost 1 base and 8 bases respectively, with 13 bases between them. This CDR3 comprises 14 residues. Written as DNA, the CDR3 is TGTGCCAGCAGCTTGTCCTTCTCGCGGGACATTCAGTACTTC. This sequence encodes CASSLSFSRDIQYF.

The V call is TRBV11-2, the J call TRBJ1-3; D unclear. This CDR3 has 12 amino acids. Germline CDR1 is SGHAT and CDR2 is FQNNGV. The ends were cut back, 5 bases at V and 4 bases at J, with 6 bases in the middle. The CDR3 sequence is CASSQGGNTIYF. The DNA for the CDR3 is TGTGCCAGCAGCCAAGGGGGAAACACCATATATTTT.